Listed below are T cell receptor beta chains from one sample, sequenced in a study of CD8 T cells in ankylosing spondylitis. TCRdb recomputed calls from the 5' RACE reads with MiXCR, one row per CDR3 protein. The sample holds 220,000 or so distinct CDR3 sequences; about 17% are singletons and the top ten take under 55%. Sample: blood, either unsorted or a sorted T cell fraction (not recorded which). Source of these receptors: a male donor with ankylosing spondylitis. Both conserved end residues are trimmed from each CDR3. Each record gives: clone size, V gene, J gene, CDR3 protein. The size entry is marked missing in some rows and otherwise reads once, few, many or a size class.

clone size: many; V gene: TRBV10-3; J gene: TRBJ2-7; CDR3 protein: AISEGGGTYEQY
clone size: NA; V gene: TRBV7-9; J gene: TRBJ2-7; CDR3 protein: ASSAGTNTYEQY
clone size: NA; V gene: TRBV10-3; J gene: TRBJ2-2; CDR3 protein: AISEGGELF
clone size: NA; V gene: TRBV6-5; J gene: TRBJ2-3; CDR3 protein: ASSYGATSGRAGTDTQY
clone size: many; V gene: TRBV6-1; J gene: TRBJ2-7; CDR3 protein: ASSESGRSYEQY
clone size: NA; V gene: TRBV14; J gene: TRBJ2-3; CDR3 protein: ASSQVEGEGDTQY
clone size: NA; V gene: TRBV6-6; J gene: TRBJ2-7; CDR3 protein: ASSSITPDEQY
clone size: NA; V gene: TRBV28; J gene: TRBJ1-5; CDR3 protein: ASSLPQGGPSNQPQH
clone size: NA; V gene: TRBV30; J gene: TRBJ1-1; CDR3 protein: AAGVGEAF
clone size: NA; V gene: TRBV20-1; J gene: TRBJ2-7; CDR3 protein: SARGVPGTGEYEQY
clone size: few; V gene: TRBV7-8; J gene: TRBJ2-3; CDR3 protein: ASSLVRGDREADTQY
clone size: few; V gene: TRBV29-1; J gene: TRBJ2-7; CDR3 protein: SVLDRSSYEQY
clone size: NA; V gene: TRBV24-1; J gene: TRBJ1-1; CDR3 protein: ATSDMPGQRAF
clone size: many; V gene: TRBV5-1; J gene: TRBJ2-1; CDR3 protein: ASSTEQVITYNEQF
clone size: few; V gene: TRBV7-9; J gene: TRBJ1-1; CDR3 protein: ASSLEKGYTEAF
clone size: NA; V gene: TRBV7-3; J gene: TRBJ1-6; CDR3 protein: ASGPDRGLYYNSPLH
clone size: few; V gene: TRBV4-2; J gene: TRBJ2-7; CDR3 protein: ASSQVGGSSVYEQY
clone size: few; V gene: TRBV3-1; J gene: TRBJ2-5; CDR3 protein: ASSQEGTSYQETQY
clone size: once; V gene: TRBV18; J gene: TRBJ1-6; CDR3 protein: ASHIEDRDGNSPLH
clone size: NA; V gene: TRBV7-9; J gene: TRBJ2-3; CDR3 protein: ASSPTVTDTQY
clone size: many; V gene: TRBV12-3/TRBV12-4; J gene: TRBJ2-1; CDR3 protein: ASSFPPAGINEQF
clone size: few; V gene: TRBV15; J gene: TRBJ1-1; CDR3 protein: ATSRVTGNTEAF
clone size: NA; V gene: TRBV12-3/TRBV12-4; J gene: TRBJ2-2; CDR3 protein: ASSFGGVGELF
clone size: NA; V gene: TRBV5-5; J gene: TRBJ2-7; CDR3 protein: ASSSDKTYEQY
clone size: NA; V gene: TRBV9; J gene: TRBJ2-7; CDR3 protein: ASSLADRRYEQY
clone size: few; V gene: TRBV20-1; J gene: TRBJ2-7; CDR3 protein: SARGLLGTSGTYEQY
clone size: few; V gene: TRBV20-1; J gene: TRBJ2-2; CDR3 protein: SARTRTGELF
clone size: NA; V gene: TRBV4-1; J gene: TRBJ1-1; CDR3 protein: ASSRKDRVPEAF
clone size: few; V gene: TRBV4-1; J gene: TRBJ2-5; CDR3 protein: ASSQDGKEETQY
clone size: NA; V gene: TRBV29-1; J gene: TRBJ1-2; CDR3 protein: SVQGAYGYT
clone size: NA; V gene: TRBV29-1; J gene: TRBJ1-1; CDR3 protein: SVFITLTEAF
clone size: NA; V gene: TRBV12-3/TRBV12-4; J gene: TRBJ1-1; CDR3 protein: ASSQAGAAEAF
clone size: NA; V gene: TRBV27; J gene: TRBJ1-2; CDR3 protein: ASSFTRDRGLYT
clone size: NA; V gene: TRBV14; J gene: TRBJ2-3; CDR3 protein: ASSQLHTDTQY
clone size: few; V gene: TRBV3-1; J gene: TRBJ2-7; CDR3 protein: ASSQAGAGYEQY
clone size: NA; V gene: TRBV6-5; J gene: TRBJ1-1; CDR3 protein: ASSYVGQLFYTEAF
clone size: NA; V gene: TRBV4-1; J gene: TRBJ1-1; CDR3 protein: ASSPLQGAIGTEAF
clone size: few; V gene: TRBV29-1; J gene: TRBJ2-2; CDR3 protein: SAYWAGELF